This T cell receptor (beta chain) was recorded in a study of blood T cell repertoires in COVID-19. For the study at large: Sources were T cells, B-cell-depleted T cells, or PBMCs; the material itself was cDNA or gDNA.

Original analysis: Estimates of nucleated cell counts were drawn from the amplification of reference gene primers. Assay used: immunoSEQ multiplex PCR; TCRdb lists only in-frame clones, some missing. V, J and clone size are those of that table, while D and trimming were read from the DNA. The data show 250,000 to 300,000 clones, roughly nine tenths seen once. The germline CDR1 and CDR2 sequences are SGHRS and YFSETQ. This CDR3 spans 13 amino acids. Trimming cost V 6 bases and J 8 bases; bases outside gene matches: 10. This TCR derives from a woman aged 60 to 75 who had recovered from COVID-19. This chain joins TRBV5-1 and TRBJ1-1; 7 bases match TRBD1. The sample was PBMCs or T cells enriched from blood (not recorded which). CDR3 sequence reads: CASTQNRGGEAFF. DNA for the CDR3: TGCGCCAGCACGCAAAACAGGGGCGGGGAAGCTTTCTTT.